The 29 T cell receptor beta chains in this list originate from one sample, sequenced in a study of T cells after yellow fever vaccination. TCRdb called the 5' RACE reads again in MiXCR, with one record for every CDR3 protein. The sample consists of 450,000 to 550,000 distinct CDR3 sequences, 21% of them appearing once. Sample: PBMCs, taken about 21 days after the first yellow fever vaccination. The origin of the receptors is a man aged 18-30 years who received the YFV17D yellow fever vaccine.

The rearrangement links TRBV5-4 to TRBJ2-5; possibly TRBD1 for D (6 bases). CDR3 length equals 13 residues. The germline CDR1 and CDR2 sequences are SGHNT and YYREEE (reference sequence). Trimming stripped 1 base from V and 5 bases from J, with 9 bases between. CDR3: CASSLNRAETQYF. In DNA form, the CDR3 reads TGTGCCAGCAGCTTGAACAGGGCTGAGACCCAGTACTTC.

The V call is TRBV2, the J call TRBJ1-4, with 7 bases aligning to TRBD1. The junction had 4 bases not matched to a gene; V was cut back by 6 bases and J by 0 bases. The CDR3 is 15 residues long. CDR1 and CDR2 (germline): SNHLY, FYNNEI. CDR3 sequence reads: CASSGTVATNEKLFF. The CDR3 DNA is TGTGCCAGCAGCGGGACAGTTGCAACTAATGAAAAACTGTTTTTT.

This clonotype was seen a few times. The chain uses TRBV4-1 and TRBJ1-4; 9 nucleotides match TRBD1. V was pared by 4 bases and J by 7 bases, with 10 bases of the junction left unmatched. This CDR3 region has 16 residues. Germline V CDR1 and CDR2: MGHRA, YSYEKL. The CDR3 region is CASSPQDRGSGEKLFF. DNA of the CDR3: TGCGCCAGCAGCCCCCAAGACAGGGGGTCGGGTGAAAAACTGTTTTTT.

V gene TRBV7-2 combines with J gene TRBJ1-1; tentative D call: TRBD1 (5 bases). The V gene lost 1 base and the J gene lost 8 bases, with 11 bases spanning the gap. CDR1 and CDR2 (germline): SGHTA, FQGNSA. The CDR3 is 13 residues long. The chain's CDR3 is CASSLGGHLEAFF. In DNA, the CDR3 is TGTGCCAGCAGCTTAGGGGGCCACCTAGAAGCTTTCTTT.

This clonotype was seen more than once but under ten times. The chain recombines TRBV5-1 with TRBJ2-1, with 8 bases that match TRBD2. The germline gives CDR1 SGHRS, CDR2 YFSETQ. The CDR3 covers 15 residues. Unmatched junction bases numbered 12, after V lost 4 bases and J lost 9 bases. CDR3 bases: TGCGCCAGCAGCGCACAATTACGGGGGGGAGGTGAGCAGTTCTTC. Its protein product is CASSAQLRGGGEQFF. Variable domain in full (rest from reference TRBV5-1 and TRBJ2-1): KAGVTQTPRYLIKTRGQQVTLSCSPISGHRSVSWYQQTPGQGLQFLFEYFSETQRNKGNFPGRFSGRQFSNSRSEMNVSTLELGDSALYLCASSAQLRGGGEQFFGPGTRLTVL.

The chain employs TRBV12-3 or TRBV12-4 and TRBJ1-2; 9 nucleotides line up with TRBD1. The V gene end was trimmed by 5 bases and the J gene end by 7 bases; junction bases not matched to a gene: 11. CDR3 length equals 15 residues. CDR3 sequence (DNA): TGTGCCAGCAGTCCCCTCCGAACAGGGGGCGGTGGCTACACCTTC. It specifies CASSPLRTGGGGYTF.

This clonotype came up a few times. The chain is built from TRBV12-3 or TRBV12-4 and TRBJ2-7; D remains ambiguous. The CDR3 loop spans 14 amino acids. V was clipped by 3 bases and J by 3 bases, with 12 bases between them. The CDR3 loop reads CASSFRVGRYEQYF. CDR3 bases: TGTGCCAGCAGTTTTAGGGTGGGCCGCTACGAGCAGTACTTC.

This clonotype came up many times. The CDR3 protein is CSAQGRRGGPYNEQFF. CDR3 DNA: TGCAGTGCCCAAGGACGGCGGGGGGGTCCCTACAATGAGCAGTTCTTC. This chain uses TRBV20-1 with TRBJ2-1; 9 bases align to TRBD2. Looked up from germline, CDR1 is DFQATT and CDR2 is SNEGSKA (reference sequence). With V trimmed by 6 bases and J by 2 bases, 11 bases remained unmatched. The CDR3 is 16 amino acids.

The V and J genes are TRBV19 and TRBJ2-1; 11 nucleotides line up with TRBD1. The germline V gene has CDR1 LNHDA and CDR2 SQIVND (reference sequence). V was clipped by 10 bases and J by 4 bases; unmatched bases: 9. CDR3 length: 15 amino acids. The CDR3: CATDPGTGGYNEQFF. The CDR3, as DNA: TGTGCCACCGACCCCGGGACAGGGGGTTACAATGAGCAGTTCTTC.

In this sample, this clonotype turned up many times. The chain employs TRBV4-1 and TRBJ2-3; 7 positions agree with TRBD2. CDR3 length: 17 amino acids. Germline assignment: CDR1 MGHRA and CDR2 YSYEKL. Trimming removed 2 bases from V and 4 bases from J; junction bases left unmatched: 12. CDR3 residues: CASSQRAVGGMADTQYF. In DNA, the CDR3 is TGCGCCAGCAGCCAACGGGCGGTCGGGGGGATGGCAGATACGCAGTATTTT.

The chain joins TRBV6-5 to TRBJ1-1; no reliable D call. The V and J ends lost 11 bases and 1 base respectively, with 11 bases between them. CDR1 is MNHEY, CDR2 SVGAGI, per germline. CDR3 length: 12 residues. CDR3 amino acids: CASGKSNTEAFF. CDR3 DNA: TGTGCCTCAGGAAAGTCGAACACTGAAGCTTTCTTT.

The chain combines TRBV7-6 with TRBJ2-2; D is unclear. V was trimmed by 0 bases and J by 0 bases, leaving 11 bases between them. The CDR3 spans 17 residues. Germline V gives CDR1 SGHVS, CDR2 FNYEAQ. The CDR3 loop is CASSLAVPAANTGELFF. CDR3 DNA: TGTGCCAGCAGCTTAGCGGTCCCGGCCGCGAACACCGGGGAGCTGTTTTTT.

V usage is TRBV18 and J usage is TRBJ1-1, with a weak D call TRBD1 (6 bases). The ends were cut back, 2 bases at V and 2 bases at J, with 12 bases in the middle. CDR1 is KGHSH and CDR2 is LQKENI in the germline V gene. This CDR3 is 15 amino acids long. CDR3: CASSPARTANTEAFF. CDR3 nucleotides: TGTGCCAGCTCACCAGCACGGACAGCCAACACTGAAGCTTTCTTT.

The CDR3 nucleotides are TGTGCCAGCAGTTCCTACCAACAGGGACTAGCGGGGGCAGAGACCCAGTACTTC. This gives the protein CASSSYQQGLAGAETQYF. V usage is TRBV6-2 or TRBV6-3 and J usage is TRBJ2-5; 14 bases line up with TRBD2. The CDR3 length is 18 residues. CDR1 and CDR2 from the germline V gene are MNHEY and SVGEGT. V shed 4 bases, J shed 4 bases, and the junction held 11 bases outside the gene matches.

This clonotype was detected a few times. The chain combines TRBV12-3 or TRBV12-4 with TRBJ2-6, with TRBD1 as a possible D gene (6 bases). The CDR3 spans 16 residues. With 1 base removed from V and 3 bases from J, the gap between germline ends came to 10 bases. The CDR3 protein is CASSLVWGRGANVLTF. CDR3 DNA sequence: TGTGCCAGCAGTTTAGTGTGGGGGCGTGGGGCCAACGTCCTGACTTTC.

The CDR3, as DNA: TGTGCCAGCAGCCGCCTTGATTCAGGGGGAACTGAAGCTTTCTTT. Translated, it gives CASSRLDSGGTEAFF. The chain couples TRBV3-1 to TRBJ1-1, with 7 nucleotides matching TRBD1. The J segment lost 5 bases and the V segment lost 4 bases, leaving 10 bases of the junction unmatched. This CDR3 contains 15 residues. Germline assignment: CDR1 LGHDT and CDR2 YNNKEL (reference sequence).

This clonotype came up a few times. This chain links TRBV29-1 with TRBJ1-1; tentatively, D is TRBD1 (5 bases). Trimming left V 7 bases short and J 3 bases short, with 15 bases between. The CDR3 spans 13 residues. Germline V CDR1 and CDR2: SQVTM, ANQGSEA. The CDR3 spells CSEKVREDTEAFF. Here the CDR3 DNA reads TGCAGCGAGAAGGTCAGGGAGGACACTGAAGCTTTCTTT.

The rearrangement links TRBV4-1 to TRBJ1-5; D not resolved. Between the trimmed V and J ends, which lost 1 base and 2 bases, there was a span of 12 bases. The CDR3 consists of 16 residues. Per the germline V gene, CDR1 is MGHRA and CDR2 is YSYEKL. Here the CDR3 DNA reads TGCGCCAGCAGCCAAGGGTCAGCTTCTGGCAATCAGCCCCAGCATTTT. Translation gives CASSQGSASGNQPQHF.

This clonotype was seen a handful of times. This chain joins TRBV4-1 and TRBJ2-1; 11 nucleotides match TRBD1. This CDR3 region has 15 residues. Germline-derived CDR1 and CDR2 are MGHRA and YSYEKL. The trim removed 4 bases at V and 7 bases at J, leaving 6 bases unmatched. The CDR3 loop reads CASSLGQGDVNEQFF. DNA of the CDR3: TGCGCCAGCAGCCTGGGACAGGGGGATGTGAATGAGCAGTTCTTC.

The V gene is TRBV3-1, the J gene TRBJ1-5, with D unclear. Germline loops: CDR1 LGHDT, CDR2 YNNKEL (reference sequence). With 3 bases removed from V and 7 bases from J, the gap between germline ends came to 13 bases. CDR3 size: 14 residues. The CDR3 region has the DNA TGTGCCAGCAGCCATAAACCGTCCCAGCAGCCCCAGCATTTT. Translation gives CASSHKPSQQPQHF.

The table lists this clonotype with a few counts. V gene TRBV12-3 or TRBV12-4 combines with J gene TRBJ2-3; 9 nucleotides line up with TRBD2. The CDR3 is 17 residues long. The V and J ends lost 7 bases and 4 bases, in that order; junction bases with no gene match: 15. DNA for the CDR3: TGTGCCAGCACCCCTCTTTGGGGTAGCGGGGGTCCAGATACGCAGTATTTT. Translated: CASTPLWGSGGPDTQYF.

The table lists this clonotype with a few counts. The V gene is TRBV10-2, the J gene TRBJ2-7; D unresolved. This CDR3 region has 14 residues. V lost 7 bases and J 2 bases, leaving 15 bases between the germline ends. The V gene's germline CDR1 is WSHSY and CDR2 SAAADI. In DNA, the CDR3 is TGCGCCAGCAATACCGGGTCTCGAGCCTACGAGCAGTACTTC. Protein: CASNTGSRAYEQYF.

The V gene is TRBV2, the J gene TRBJ1-6; weak D call: TRBD1 (5 bases). Germline values: CDR1 SNHLY, CDR2 FYNNEI. V was trimmed by 5 bases and J by 9 bases, leaving 11 bases between them. The CDR3 has 13 residues. The CDR3 coding sequence is TGTGCCAGCAGTACGGGACGGGGTTCACCCCTCCACTTT. This codes for CASSTGRGSPLHF.

This clonotype was seen ten or more times. The gene calls are TRBV5-1 and TRBJ2-1; 10 bases agree with TRBD2. Germline lookup yields CDR1 SGHRS and CDR2 YFSETQ. The CDR3 contains 15 residues. V lost 5 bases to trimming and J lost 5 bases; unmatched junction nucleotides: 7. The CDR3: CASRDLAGGDNEQFF. In DNA form, the CDR3 reads TGCGCCAGCAGGGACTTAGCGGGGGGCGACAATGAGCAGTTCTTC.

V gene TRBV7-8 combines with J gene TRBJ1-5, with 9 bases that match TRBD1. The CDR3 has 15 residues. V lost 6 bases to trimming and J lost 6 bases; unmatched junction nucleotides: 9. Germline loops: CDR1 SGHVS, CDR2 FQNEAQ. CDR3: CASSDTGGAGQPQHF. As DNA, the CDR3 is TGTGCCAGCAGTGATACAGGGGGCGCGGGTCAGCCCCAGCATTTT.

This clonotype was observed a few times. The chain carries TRBV9 and TRBJ1-3, with D maybe TRBD1 (6 bases). The CDR3 has 13 residues. CDR1 is SGDLS and CDR2 is YYNGEE in the germline V gene. Trimming cost V 3 bases and J 7 bases, with 11 bases left between them. CDR3 nucleotide sequence: TGTGCCAGCAGCGACAGACAGGTGAACACCATATATTTT. Translation gives CASSDRQVNTIYF. Variable domain in full (rest from reference TRBV9 and TRBJ1-3): DSGVTQTPKHLITATGQRVTLRCSPRSGDLSVYWYQQSLDQGLQFLIQYYNGEERAKGNILERFSAQQFPDLHSELNLSSLELGDSALYFCASSDRQVNTIYFGEGSWLTVV.

This clonotype occurred a few times. This chain uses TRBV12-3 or TRBV12-4 with TRBJ2-3, with TRBD2 matching over 7 bases. J gave up 9 bases and V 1 base, and 7 bases lay outside the gene matches. This CDR3 contains 14 residues. Written as DNA, the CDR3 is TGTGCCAGCAGTTTAGGTCAAGCGGGGATCACGCAGTATTTT. Amino acid sequence: CASSLGQAGITQYF.

This clonotype was counted between two and nine times. The chain combines TRBV27 with TRBJ2-1; 12 nucleotides match TRBD2. Germline V gives CDR1 MNHEY, CDR2 SMNVEV (reference sequence). Trimming removed 5 bases from V and 13 bases from J; junction bases left unmatched: 9. There are 14 residues in the CDR3. The CDR3 DNA reads TGTGCCAGCAGTCCCGTGACTAGCGGGGGTTTACAGTTCTTC. Protein product: CASSPVTSGGLQFF.

Only a few counts were recorded for this clonotype. CDR3 loop: CASSLGDNAPTDTQYF. The CDR3 DNA reads as TGTGCCAGCAGTTTAGGGGACAACGCCCCCACAGATACGCAGTATTTT. This chain joins TRBV27 and TRBJ2-3, with D perhaps TRBD1 (6 bases). Germline V CDR1 and CDR2: MNHEY, SMNVEV (reference sequence). The CDR3 spans 16 residues. Deletions cut 2 bases from V and 2 bases from J, with 14 bases between.